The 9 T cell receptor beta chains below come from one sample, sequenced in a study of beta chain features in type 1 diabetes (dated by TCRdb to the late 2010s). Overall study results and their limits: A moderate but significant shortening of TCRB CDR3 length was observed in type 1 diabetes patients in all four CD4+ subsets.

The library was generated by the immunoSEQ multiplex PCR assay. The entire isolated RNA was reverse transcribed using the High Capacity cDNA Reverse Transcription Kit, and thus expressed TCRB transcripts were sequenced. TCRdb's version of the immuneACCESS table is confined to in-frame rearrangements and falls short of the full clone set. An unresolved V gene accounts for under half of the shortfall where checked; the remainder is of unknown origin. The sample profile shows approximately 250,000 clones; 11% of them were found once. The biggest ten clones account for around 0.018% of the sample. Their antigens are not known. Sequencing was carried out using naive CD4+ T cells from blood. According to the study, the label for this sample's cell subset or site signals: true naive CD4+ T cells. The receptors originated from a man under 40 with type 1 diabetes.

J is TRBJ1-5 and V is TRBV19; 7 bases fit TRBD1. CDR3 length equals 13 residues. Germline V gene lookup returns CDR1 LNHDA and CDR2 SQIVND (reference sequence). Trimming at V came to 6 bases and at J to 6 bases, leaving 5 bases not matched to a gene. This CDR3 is CASSTRGPQPQHF. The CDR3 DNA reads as TGTGCCAGTAGCACGAGGGGGCCTCAGCCCCAGCATTTT.

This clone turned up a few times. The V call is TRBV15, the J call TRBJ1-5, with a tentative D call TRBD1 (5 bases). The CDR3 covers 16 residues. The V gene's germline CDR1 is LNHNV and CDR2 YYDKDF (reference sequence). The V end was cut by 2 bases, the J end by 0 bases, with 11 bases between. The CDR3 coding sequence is TGTGCCACCAGCAGACTCCAGGGTAGTAGCAATCAGCCCCAGCATTTT. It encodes CATSRLQGSSNQPQHF.

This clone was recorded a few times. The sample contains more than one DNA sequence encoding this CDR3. The CDR3 nucleotides read TGTGCCAGCAGCCTTAACACCGGGGAGCTGTTTTTT. Translated, it gives CASSLNTGELFF. The rearrangement links TRBV11-2 to TRBJ2-2; D gene unclear. Germline CDR1 reads SGHAT; CDR2 reads FQNNGV. V was shortened by 5 bases and J by 2 bases, with 3 bases between the two germline ends. The CDR3 covers 12 residues.

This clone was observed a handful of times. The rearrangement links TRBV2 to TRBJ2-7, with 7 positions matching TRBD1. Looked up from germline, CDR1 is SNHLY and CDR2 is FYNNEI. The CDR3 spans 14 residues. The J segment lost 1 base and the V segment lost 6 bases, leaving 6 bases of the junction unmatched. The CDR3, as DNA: TGTGCCAGCAGGGACAGGTCGGCTTCCTACGAGCAGTACTTC. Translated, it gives CASRDRSASYEQYF. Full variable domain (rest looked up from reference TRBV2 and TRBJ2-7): EPEVTQTPSHQVTQMGQEVILRCVPISNHLYFYWYRQILGQKVEFLVSFYNNEISEKSEIFDDQFSVERPDGSNFTLKIRSTKLEDSAMYFCASRDRSASYEQYFGPGTRLTVT.

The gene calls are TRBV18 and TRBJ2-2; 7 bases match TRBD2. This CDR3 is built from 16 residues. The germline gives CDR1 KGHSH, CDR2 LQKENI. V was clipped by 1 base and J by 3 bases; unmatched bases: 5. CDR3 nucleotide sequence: TGTGCCAGCTCACCACGGGAGGGTCGCGACACCGGGGAGCTGTTTTTT. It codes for CASSPREGRDTGELFF.

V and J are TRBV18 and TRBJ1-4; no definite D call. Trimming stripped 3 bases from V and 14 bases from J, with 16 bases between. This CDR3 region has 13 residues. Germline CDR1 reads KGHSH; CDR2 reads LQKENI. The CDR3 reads CASSPPTRAVLFF. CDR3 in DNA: TGTGCCAGCTCACCCCCAACGAGGGCAGTCCTGTTTTTT.

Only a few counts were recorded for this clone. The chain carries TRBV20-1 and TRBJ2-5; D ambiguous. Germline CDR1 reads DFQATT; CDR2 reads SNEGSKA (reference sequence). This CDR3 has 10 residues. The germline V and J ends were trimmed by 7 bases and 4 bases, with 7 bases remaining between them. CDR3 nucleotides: TGCAGTGTAACTGTAGAGACCCAGTACTTC. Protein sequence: CSVTVETQYF.

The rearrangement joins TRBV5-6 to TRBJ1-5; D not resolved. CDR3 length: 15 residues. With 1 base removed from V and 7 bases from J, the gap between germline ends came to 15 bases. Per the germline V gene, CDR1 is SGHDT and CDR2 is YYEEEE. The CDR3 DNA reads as TGTGCCAGCAGCTTGAGAGGAATGGAGGGCCAGCCCCAGCATTTT. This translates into CASSLRGMEGQPQHF.

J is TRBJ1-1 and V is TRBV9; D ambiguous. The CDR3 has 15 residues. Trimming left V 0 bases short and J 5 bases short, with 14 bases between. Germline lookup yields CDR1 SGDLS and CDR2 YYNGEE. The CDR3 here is CASSVAHGGWTEAFF. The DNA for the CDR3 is TGTGCCAGCAGCGTAGCCCACGGAGGTTGGACTGAAGCTTTCTTT.